Below, 25 T cell receptor beta chains from the same sample are listed, as sequenced in a study of shared clonotypes between healthy human individuals. Data came from immunoSEQ multiplex PCR; TCRdb stores just in-frame clones and leaves some out. The data contain roughly 2.1 million clones, approximately 94% of them singletons. Naivety among CD8 cells was defined by CD45RO negativity and positive CCR7 selection, thereby excluding terminally differentiated effector memory CD45RA+ cells. Specimen: naive CD8+ T cells from PBMCs. The receptors here all came from a young man in good health. Some clones in this sample may be carry-over from other donors' samples.

V usage is TRBV7-6 and J usage is TRBJ2-3; perhaps D is TRBD1 or TRBD2 (6 bases each). CDR1 is SGHVS and CDR2 is FNYEAQ in the germline V gene. This CDR3 region has 16 residues. The V and J ends lost 5 bases and 0 bases respectively, with 15 bases between them. The CDR3 coding sequence is TGTGCCAGCAGCCCCGGGGGCAGGGGCAGCACAGATACGCAGTATTTT. This translates into CASSPGGRGSTDTQYF.

The V and J genes are TRBV27 and TRBJ2-5; possibly TRBD1 for D (6 bases). The germline V gene encodes CDR1 MNHEY and CDR2 SMNVEV (reference sequence). Deletions cut 4 bases from V and 4 bases from J, with 19 bases between. The length of the CDR3 is 16 residues. CDR3 in amino acids: CASSSQGQRWGETQYF. The CDR3 DNA reads as TGTGCCAGCAGTTCACAAGGACAGCGCTGGGGAGAGACCCAGTACTTC.

The chain employs TRBV27 and TRBJ2-1; D unclear. The CDR3 has 15 residues. V shed 3 bases and J shed 3 bases, with 12 bases lying between them. CDR1 and CDR2 from the germline V gene are MNHEY and SMNVEV (reference sequence). The CDR3 here is CASSFRYQNYNEQFF. CDR3 DNA sequence: TGTGCCAGCAGTTTCAGGTACCAGAACTACAATGAGCAGTTCTTC.

The chain recombines TRBV13 with TRBJ2-5, with D tentatively TRBD2 (5 bases). The CDR3 is 13 residues long. Germline CDR1 reads PRHDT; CDR2 reads FYEKMQ (reference sequence). V was pared by 4 bases and J by 4 bases, with 10 bases between. The CDR3 nucleotides are TGTGCCAGCAGCTCCGGGATAAGAGAGACCCAGTACTTC. It codes for CASSSGIRETQYF.

About this clone itself: The sample contains more than one DNA sequence encoding this CDR3. This chain uses TRBV9 with TRBJ2-1, with 8 bases matching TRBD2. V lost 4 bases and J lost 7; bases outside the gene matches: 7. The V gene's germline CDR1 is SGDLS and CDR2 YYNGEE. The CDR3 covers 14 residues. The CDR3 bases are TGTGCCAGCAGCCCGGGACTAGTGGGAAATGAGCAGTTCTTC. It is translated as CASSPGLVGNEQFF. The full variable domain, its missing parts supplied by reference TRBV9 and TRBJ2-1, is DSGVTQTPKHLITATGQRVTLRCSPRSGDLSVYWYQQSLDQGLQFLIQYYNGEERAKGNILERFSAQQFPDLHSELNLSSLELGDSALYFCASSPGLVGNEQFFGPGTRLTVL.

This chain connects TRBV27 to TRBJ2-1; TRBD2 might be the D (5 bases). Germline lookup yields CDR1 MNHEY and CDR2 SMNVEV (reference sequence). There are 13 residues in the CDR3. V was cut by 6 bases and J by 1 base, with 7 bases left in between. CDR3 DNA sequence: TGTGCCAGCAGGGAGCGGTCCTACAATGAGCAGTTCTTC. It is translated as CASRERSYNEQFF.

The gene calls are TRBV7-9 and TRBJ1-1, with 9 nucleotides matching TRBD1. Germline values: CDR1 SEHNR, CDR2 FQNEAQ (reference sequence). V dropped 1 base and J dropped 8; count of bases not matched to a gene: 11. The CDR3 is 16 amino acids. The CDR3 DNA reads as TGTGCCAGCAGCTTAGGTGGGACAGGGCCAATTGTGGAAGCTTTCTTT. It specifies CASSLGGTGPIVEAFF. Based on the CDR3 plus reference TRBV7-9 and TRBJ1-1, the full variable domain is DTGVSQNPRHKITKRGQNVTFRCDPISEHNRLYWYRQTLGQGPEFLTYFQNEAQLEKSRLLSDRFSAERPKGSFSTLEIQRTEQGDSAMYLCASSLGGTGPIVEAFFGQGTRLTVV.

CDR3 in amino acids: CASSLVTLGTGELFF. The CDR3, as DNA: TGTGCCAGCAGTCTGGTTACCCTTGGGACCGGGGAGCTGTTTTTT. The chain combines TRBV27 with TRBJ2-2, with unresolved D. V shed 5 bases and J shed 5 bases, with 15 bases lying between them. CDR3 length: 15 residues. Germline V gene sequence: CDR1 MNHEY, CDR2 SMNVEV (reference sequence).

J is TRBJ1-5 and V is TRBV30; D is possibly TRBD1 (6 bases). CDR1 GTSNPN and CDR2 SVGIG come from the germline V gene (reference sequence). The CDR3 has 15 residues. Trimming took off 2 bases at V and 6 bases at J, with 17 bases between the two ends. In nucleotides, the CDR3 is TGTGCCTGGAGTAAGGGGTTGACAGGCCGTCAGCCCCAGCATTTT. This translates into CAWSKGLTGRQPQHF.

This chain connects TRBV9 to TRBJ1-4; D gene uncertain. CDR1 and CDR2 (germline): SGDLS, YYNGEE. V was clipped by 3 bases and J by 2 bases, with 14 bases between them. The CDR3 has 16 residues. CDR3 in amino acids: CASSATWTETNEKLFF. The CDR3 nucleotides read TGTGCCAGCAGCGCAACGTGGACTGAGACTAATGAAAAACTGTTTTTT.

This clone occurred a few times. This chain links TRBV5-4 with TRBJ2-1; the match to TRBD2 covers 11 bases. V was clipped by 1 base and J by 7 bases; unmatched bases: 7. Germline CDR1 SGHNT, CDR2 YYREEE (reference sequence). The CDR3 is made up of 16 amino acids. CDR3 DNA: TGTGCCAGCAGCTTGCGTAGCGGGAGGGTCGGGAATGAGCAGTTCTTC. The encoded protein is CASSLRSGRVGNEQFF.

This sequence joins TRBV4-1 and TRBJ1-1, with D perhaps TRBD1 (5 bases). This CDR3 region has 15 residues. CDR1 MGHRA and CDR2 YSYEKL come from the germline V gene. V was clipped by 1 base and J by 3 bases, with 12 bases between them. The CDR3 DNA is TGCGCCAGCAGCCAAGCGTCCAGGGCAGACACTGAAGCTTTCTTT. It yields the protein CASSQASRADTEAFF.

Details on this clone: The sample holds other DNA sequences that translate to the same CDR3. The chain recombines TRBV19 with TRBJ1-2, with no clear D. This CDR3 is built from 12 residues. Looked up from germline, CDR1 is LNHDA and CDR2 is SQIVND (reference sequence). V was clipped by 6 bases and J by 2 bases, with 7 bases between them. The DNA of the CDR3 is TGTGCCAGTAGGGCGGGAAACTATGGCTACACCTTC. As protein: CASRAGNYGYTF.

This clone is a singleton in its sample. The gene calls are TRBV7-9 and TRBJ2-7; D is unclear. This CDR3 contains 13 residues. The V end lost 4 bases, the J end lost 6 bases, and 13 bases lay between the germline ends. Germline assignment: CDR1 SEHNR and CDR2 FQNEAQ (reference sequence). CDR3 in amino acids: CASSSVGLGEQYF. The CDR3 DNA sequence: TGTGCCAGCAGCTCCGTCGGGTTGGGCGAGCAGTACTTC.

The chain couples TRBV13 to TRBJ2-1, with D perhaps TRBD2 (5 bases). The germline gives CDR1 PRHDT, CDR2 FYEKMQ (reference sequence). V gave up 4 bases and J gave up 9 bases, with 13 bases separating them. CDR3 size: 13 residues. CDR3 nucleotides: TGTGCCAGCAGCTCCCTACGAAGCGGTGAGCAGTTCTTC. Protein product: CASSSLRSGEQFF.

The V and J genes are TRBV11-2 and TRBJ2-7; D is unresolved. Germline CDR1 SGHAT, CDR2 FQNNGV. The ends were cut back, 5 bases at V and 0 bases at J, with 20 bases in the middle. The CDR3 runs to 17 residues. The CDR3 reads CASSPRSPGPSSYEQYF. As DNA, the CDR3 is TGTGCCAGCAGCCCCCGTTCGCCGGGCCCCAGCTCCTACGAGCAGTACTTC.

The chain has TRBV28 and TRBJ1-2; weak D call: TRBD1 (5 bases). Germline CDR1 is MDHEN and CDR2 is SYDVKM. V lost 7 bases, J lost 3 bases, and 12 bases lay in between. CDR3 length: 13 residues. CDR3 sequence (DNA): TGTGCCAGCAAGGCGCGGGACTACTATGGCTACACCTTC. It specifies CASKARDYYGYTF.

The V call is TRBV7-9, the J call TRBJ2-5; D ambiguous. V was trimmed by 4 bases and J by 5 bases, leaving 17 bases between them. Germline CDR1 is SEHNR and CDR2 is FQNEAQ (reference sequence). The CDR3 covers 15 residues. CDR3 protein: CASSSLQEGGETQYF. In nucleotides, the CDR3 is TGTGCCAGCAGCTCCCTCCAGGAAGGTGGGGAGACCCAGTACTTC.

This clone has more than one count but fewer than ten. The sample has other DNA sequences that encode this CDR3 too. This chain connects TRBV30 to TRBJ2-7; 8 nucleotides align to TRBD1. Germline V gene sequence: CDR1 GTSNPN, CDR2 SVGIG (reference sequence). This CDR3 region has 13 residues. Trimming took 0 bases from V and 3 from J; bases not matched to a gene: 1. The CDR3 sequence is CAWSVDRGYEQYF. The CDR3 nucleotides read TGTGCCTGGAGTGTAGACAGGGGCTACGAGCAGTACTTC.

The CDR3 loop reads CASSGGERDEQFF. The CDR3, as DNA: TGTGCCAGCAGCGGCGGAGAACGGGATGAGCAGTTCTTC. This chain connects TRBV13 to TRBJ2-1, with no clear D. This CDR3 has 13 amino acids. Trimming cost V 5 bases and J 8 bases, with 13 bases left between them. Germline CDR1 and CDR2: PRHDT and FYEKMQ (reference sequence).

This sequence joins TRBV4-1 and TRBJ2-7, with D possibly TRBD1 on 7 matching bases. Germline V gives CDR1 MGHRA, CDR2 YSYEKL. Trimming removed 4 bases at V and 4 bases at J, with 26 bases between. This CDR3 is 18 amino acids long. The CDR3: CASSPGQVNYGGVYEQYF. The CDR3 DNA is TGCGCCAGCAGCCCTGGACAGGTGAATTACGGCGGGGTATACGAGCAGTACTTC.

This clone is a singleton in its sample. The chain carries TRBV7-9 and TRBJ2-2; TRBD1 agrees at 10 bases. There are 17 residues in the CDR3. V lost 1 base and J lost 3; bases outside the gene matches: 5. Germline V CDR1 and CDR2: SEHNR, FQNEAQ (reference sequence). CDR3 coding DNA: TGTGCCAGCAGCTTAGATGGACAGGGGGTGGACACCGGGGAGCTGTTTTTT. Amino acid sequence: CASSLDGQGVDTGELFF.

The chain carries TRBV12-5 and TRBJ2-5, with TRBD2 matching over 11 bases. Germline assignment: CDR1 LGHNT and CDR2 FRNRAP. The CDR3 consists of 17 residues. The ends lost 1 base at V and 2 bases at J; junction bases unmatched: 6. In DNA form, the CDR3 reads TGTGCTAGTGGTTTGGGGACACTAGCGGGAGCACAAGAGACCCAGTACTTC. Its protein product is CASGLGTLAGAQETQYF.

The gene calls are TRBV19 and TRBJ2-2, with 9 nucleotides matching TRBD1. The CDR3 is made up of 15 amino acids. Trimming removed 4 bases from V and 3 bases from J; junction bases left unmatched: 3. Germline CDR1 LNHDA, CDR2 SQIVND (reference sequence). CDR3: CASSTGQGDTGELFF. The CDR3 DNA is TGTGCCAGTAGTACGGGACAGGGTGACACCGGGGAGCTGTTTTTT. Full variable domain (remainder filled in from reference TRBV19 and TRBJ2-2): DGGITQSPKYLFRKEGQNVTLSCEQNLNHDAMYWYRQDPGQGLRLIYYSQIVNDFQKGDIAEGYSVSREKKESFPLTVTSAQKNPTAFYLCASSTGQGDTGELFFGEGSRLTVL.

V gene TRBV29-1 combines with J gene TRBJ2-6, with a possible D match to TRBD2 (5 bases). The CDR3 contains 21 residues. V was cut by 0 bases and J by 2 bases, with 26 bases left in between. Per germline, CDR1 SQVTM and CDR2 ANQGSEA. As DNA, the CDR3 is TGCAGCGTTGAAGACCCCTCCCTATCCAGCGGCCCAGCGGCTGGGGCCAACGTCCTGACTTTC. It yields the protein CSVEDPSLSSGPAAGANVLTF.